Listed here are 14 T cell receptor beta chains from one sample, sequenced in a study of Tregs in tolerant kidney transplant recipients. Sequencing used immunoSEQ multiplex PCR; TCRdb keeps in-frame clones, though not all of them. This sample has approximately 93,000 clones, with over 85% found just once. Here the sequenced sample was CD4+ T cells from blood, taken before the transplant. These receptors were obtained from a human donor who received a combined kidney and bone marrow transplant.

The chain joins TRBV7-9 to TRBJ2-7; no clear D. Per germline, CDR1 SEHNR and CDR2 FQNEAQ (reference sequence). This CDR3 spans 14 amino acids. Between the trimmed V and J ends, which lost 1 base and 3 bases, there was a span of 10 bases. The CDR3 sequence: CASSLGLDRYEQYF. DNA of the CDR3: TGTGCCAGCAGCTTAGGGCTTGATCGCTACGAGCAGTACTTC.

V gene TRBV27 combines with J gene TRBJ1-2, with 8 bases identical to TRBD1. The germline V gene has CDR1 MNHEY and CDR2 SMNVEV (reference sequence). The CDR3 length is 13 residues. V trimming: 4 bases; J trimming: 7 bases; junction bases outside the gene matches: 5. The CDR3 bases are TGTGCCAGCAGTTCCCCGGACAGGGCTGGCTACACCTTC. Amino acids: CASSSPDRAGYTF.

J is TRBJ2-5 and V is TRBV7-6; 7 nucleotides agree with TRBD2. The junction had 15 bases not matched to a gene; V was cut back by 5 bases and J by 0 bases. The V gene's germline CDR1 is SGHVS and CDR2 FNYEAQ. The CDR3 has 18 amino acids. CDR3 nucleotides: TGTGCCAGCAGCCACACCCACCCTGGGGGGGGGTACCAAGAGACCCAGTACTTC. This sequence encodes CASSHTHPGGGYQETQYF.

The chain has TRBV25-1 and TRBJ2-2, with 7 bases matching TRBD1. The V and J ends lost 5 bases and 1 base, in that order; junction bases with no gene match: 4. The germline CDR1 and CDR2 sequences are MGHDK and SYGVNS. The CDR3 is 15 residues long. This chain's CDR3 is CASSTRQGNTGELFF. The DNA for the CDR3 is TGTGCCAGCAGTACCCGACAGGGGAACACCGGGGAGCTGTTTTTT.

There are a few counts of this clone. This sequence joins TRBV2 and TRBJ2-7; D unclear. The ends were cut back, 7 bases at V and 8 bases at J, with 15 bases in the middle. Germline V CDR1 and CDR2: SNHLY, FYNNEI. This CDR3 is built from 12 residues. CDR3 loop: CASTLTWPQQYF. Written as DNA, the CDR3 is TGTGCCAGCACGCTCACCTGGCCGCAGCAGTACTTC.

For this clone: Different DNA sequences within this sample yield the same CDR3. This chain connects TRBV6-1 to TRBJ1-6, with a tentative D call TRBD1 (6 bases). Deletions cut 6 bases from V and 6 bases from J, with 9 bases between. This CDR3 contains 13 residues. The germline CDR1 and CDR2 sequences are MNHNS and SASEGT. The CDR3 is CASREQGNSPLHF. In DNA, the CDR3 is TGTGCCAGCAGAGAACAGGGTAATTCACCCCTCCACTTT.

The gene calls are TRBV19 and TRBJ1-2; D may be TRBD1 (5 bases). In germline, CDR1 is LNHDA, CDR2 SQIVND (reference sequence). V was pared by 2 bases and J by 2 bases, with 15 bases between. The CDR3 is made up of 16 amino acids. The CDR3 DNA follows: TGTGCCAGTAGTATATCGTCTGCAGGGCCAAACTATGGCTACACCTTC. This gives the protein CASSISSAGPNYGYTF.

V gene TRBV7-2 combines with J gene TRBJ2-1; TRBD1 is a possible D gene (6 bases). The V end lost 8 bases, the J end lost 4 bases, and 15 bases lay between the germline ends. Germline assignment: CDR1 SGHTA and CDR2 FQGNSA. This CDR3 has 14 residues. CDR3 DNA sequence: TGTGCCAGCGGAGAACAGGGCCTATACAATGAGCAGTTCTTC. It codes for CASGEQGLYNEQFF.

The J gene is TRBJ2-3, the V gene TRBV7-9; possible D gene TRBD2, 6 bases. The CDR3 consists of 15 residues. The V and J ends lost 3 bases and 1 base respectively, with 11 bases between them. Germline V lookup: CDR1 SEHNR, CDR2 FQNEAQ (reference sequence). The CDR3 DNA sequence: TGTGCCAGCAGCTTGTTGCGGGGAGGCACAGATACGCAGTATTTT. This sequence encodes CASSLLRGGTDTQYF.

The chain carries TRBV4-3 and TRBJ2-2; TRBD2 aligns across 7 bases. CDR1 and CDR2 from the germline V gene are LGHNA and YSLEER. Germline trimming cut 0 bases from V and 5 bases from J; bases unmatched to any gene: 12. The CDR3 sequence is 18 residues long. Written as DNA, the CDR3 is TGCGCCAGCAGCCAAGATCGCTTATTAGCGGGTTCAACCGGGGAGCTGTTTTTT. Residues: CASSQDRLLAGSTGELFF.

This chain uses TRBV4-3 with TRBJ2-7; 12 positions match TRBD2. Germline V gene sequence: CDR1 LGHNA, CDR2 YSLEER. With V trimmed by 0 bases and J by 0 bases, 12 bases remained unmatched. The CDR3 is made up of 20 amino acids. This CDR3 is CASSQDTPRLAGGVSYEQYF. CDR3 sequence (DNA): TGCGCCAGCAGCCAAGACACGCCCCGGCTAGCGGGGGGGGTCTCCTACGAGCAGTACTTC.

In its sample, this clone was seen once. The V and J genes are TRBV7-5 and TRBJ2-1; the table's D call, TRBD2, has no DNA check behind it. TRBV7-5 is labeled a pseudogene. The CDR3 extends over 15 amino acids. The CDR3 reads CVRSKGLAGENEQFF. The CDR3 nucleotides read TGTGTCAGAAGCAAGGGACTAGCGGGAGAGAATGAGCAGTTCTTC.

The rearrangement links TRBV5-6 to TRBJ2-6, with TRBD1 as a possible D gene (6 bases). Deletions cut 4 bases from V and 3 bases from J, with 20 bases between. The CDR3 contains 18 residues. CDR1 is SGHDT and CDR2 is YYEEEE in the germline V gene. The CDR3: CASSPDTGTFGGANVLTF. CDR3 DNA sequence: TGTGCCAGCAGCCCTGACACCGGGACATTCGGTGGGGCCAACGTCCTGACTTTC.

The gene calls are TRBV5-1 and TRBJ1-2; 12 bases are a match to TRBD1. The CDR3 runs to 18 residues. V lost 2 bases to trimming and J lost 4 bases; unmatched junction nucleotides: 12. In germline, CDR1 is SGHRS, CDR2 YFSETQ. CDR3 coding DNA: TGCGCCAGCAGCTTATTCCGGGACAGGGGGCGCCTGGGCTATGGCTACACCTTC. Encoded protein: CASSLFRDRGRLGYGYTF.